The clone carrying this T cell receptor beta chain appeared many times. The target antigen is unknown. Thyroid surgery was preceded by no treatment in any patient. This sample was taken from a study of metastatic and nonmetastatic thyroid tumors. For the study at large: For malignant and benign thyroid patients, tumor or nodule tissue and blood were the sources whose repertoires were compared.

From germline, CDR1 is SGHNT and CDR2 YYREEE (reference sequence). The V end was cut by 0 bases, the J end by 3 bases, with 5 bases between. This CDR3 spans 13 amino acids. Study-level results: Benign nodules were reported to have significantly lower TCR beta diversity than malignant thyroid tumors, in blood and tumor.

Original analysis: Clinicopathological groups supplied CDR3 differences that were used to build a distant-metastasis classifier for papillary thyroid cancer. TCRdb re-clonotyped the PCR reads via MiXCR. These V and J calls rely on TCRdb rather than the paper's analysis. Of around 16,000 clones listed, 15% to 18% are singletons. This receptor was obtained from a female donor with papillary thyroid cancer or a benign thyroid nodule (not recorded which). Some clones in this sample may be carry-over from other donors' samples. The genes are TRBV5-4 and TRBJ2-3; a possible D gene is TRBD1 (5 bases). Sequenced input: blood. CDR3 residues: CASSLDRTDTQYF. The CDR3 DNA follows: TGTGCCAGCAGCTTGGACAGGACAGATACGCAGTATTTT.